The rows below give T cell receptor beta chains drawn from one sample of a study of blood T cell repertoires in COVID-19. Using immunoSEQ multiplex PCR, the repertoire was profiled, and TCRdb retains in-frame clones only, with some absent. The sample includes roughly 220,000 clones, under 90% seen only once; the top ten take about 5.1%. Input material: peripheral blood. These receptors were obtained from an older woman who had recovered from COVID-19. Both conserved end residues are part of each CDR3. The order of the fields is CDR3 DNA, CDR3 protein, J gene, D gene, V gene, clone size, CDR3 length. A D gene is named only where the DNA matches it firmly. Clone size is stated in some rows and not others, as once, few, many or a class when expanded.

cdr3_nt: TGCGCCAGCACTAGAGCGGAAAACACCGGGGAGCTGTTTTTT; cdr3_aa: CASTRAENTGELFF; j_call: TRBJ2-2; d_call: NA; v_call: TRBV5-1; clone_size: NA; cdr3_length: 14
cdr3_nt: TGCGCCAGCAGCGGAAGCGGGGGGTCCACAGATACGCAGTATTTT; cdr3_aa: CASSGSGGSTDTQYF; j_call: TRBJ2-3; d_call: TRBD2; v_call: TRBV5-1; clone_size: NA; cdr3_length: 15
cdr3_nt: TGTGCCAGCAGCTACCTAGGGGCCTACGAGCAGTACTTC; cdr3_aa: CASSYLGAYEQYF; j_call: TRBJ2-7; d_call: NA; v_call: TRBV7-9; clone_size: NA; cdr3_length: 13
cdr3_nt: TGTGCCAGTAGTATTCCCGAGGCTGGACAGGGTTCCTACAATGAGCAGTTCTTC; cdr3_aa: CASSIPEAGQGSYNEQFF; j_call: TRBJ2-1; d_call: TRBD1; v_call: TRBV19; clone_size: NA; cdr3_length: 18
cdr3_nt: TGTGCCAGCAGCAAAGTAGAGGGACTTTTGGCCAACGTCCTGACTTTC; cdr3_aa: CASSKVEGLLANVLTF; j_call: TRBJ2-6; d_call: NA; v_call: TRBV21-1; clone_size: NA; cdr3_length: 16
cdr3_nt: TGTGCCAGCAAAACAGGATACTCTGGAAACACCATATATTTT; cdr3_aa: CASKTGYSGNTIYF; j_call: TRBJ1-3; d_call: NA; v_call: TRBV6-5; clone_size: NA; cdr3_length: 14
cdr3_nt: TGCAGCGTTGAAGAGGGCTACACCGGGGAGCTGTTTTTT; cdr3_aa: CSVEEGYTGELFF; j_call: TRBJ2-2; d_call: NA; v_call: TRBV29-1; clone_size: once; cdr3_length: 13
cdr3_nt: TGTGCCAGCAGCTTGGGAGGCTTACGAAGCCAAGAGACCCAGTACTTC; cdr3_aa: CASSLGGLRSQETQYF; j_call: TRBJ2-5; d_call: NA; v_call: TRBV5-4; clone_size: NA; cdr3_length: 16
cdr3_nt: TGCGCCAGCAGCGTTTGGGGACAGGGAGTGACTGAAGCTTTCTTT; cdr3_aa: CASSVWGQGVTEAFF; j_call: TRBJ1-1; d_call: TRBD1; v_call: TRBV5-1; clone_size: NA; cdr3_length: 15
cdr3_nt: TGTGCCAGCAGCTTCGCTAGCGGGGGGCAAGAGACCCAGTACTTC; cdr3_aa: CASSFASGGQETQYF; j_call: TRBJ2-5; d_call: TRBD2; v_call: TRBV7-9; clone_size: once; cdr3_length: 15
cdr3_nt: TGTGCCAGCAGCTTATTGAGGGGAGGCAGACTGAACACTGAAGCTTTCTTT; cdr3_aa: CASSLLRGGRLNTEAFF; j_call: TRBJ1-1; d_call: NA; v_call: TRBV11-2; clone_size: NA; cdr3_length: 17
cdr3_nt: TGTGCCAGCAGCACCTCCGCGACAGGGTACAACTCTGGAAACACCATATATTTT; cdr3_aa: CASSTSATGYNSGNTIYF; j_call: TRBJ1-3; d_call: TRBD1; v_call: TRBV27; clone_size: NA; cdr3_length: 18
cdr3_nt: TGTGCCAGCAGCTTAGACACAGGGTACTACGGCGGCTACACCTTC; cdr3_aa: CASSLDTGYYGGYTF; j_call: TRBJ1-2; d_call: NA; v_call: TRBV7-9; clone_size: NA; cdr3_length: 15
cdr3_nt: TGTGCCAGCAGTAGGACAGGCGGACAGTTCTTC; cdr3_aa: CASSRTGGQFF; j_call: TRBJ2-1; d_call: TRBD1; v_call: TRBV12-3/TRBV12-4; clone_size: NA; cdr3_length: 11
cdr3_nt: TGTGCCACCAGTGACCCGGGGGACGGAGGCTACACCTTC; cdr3_aa: CATSDPGDGGYTF; j_call: TRBJ1-2; d_call: NA; v_call: TRBV24-1; clone_size: NA; cdr3_length: 13
cdr3_nt: TGCGCCAGCAGCGTAACGCCGGGACTAGCGGGGGGCGGGTTCTTC; cdr3_aa: CASSVTPGLAGGGFF; j_call: TRBJ2-1; d_call: TRBD2; v_call: TRBV5-1; clone_size: NA; cdr3_length: 15
cdr3_nt: TGTGCCAGCAGCTTGCGTCAGGGGGCTTTAAGCTACGAGCAGTACTTC; cdr3_aa: CASSLRQGALSYEQYF; j_call: TRBJ2-7; d_call: TRBD1; v_call: TRBV7-9; clone_size: few; cdr3_length: 16
cdr3_nt: TGTGCCAGCAGTTCATCACCCGGGGGCTACACCTTC; cdr3_aa: CASSSSPGGYTF; j_call: TRBJ1-2; d_call: NA; v_call: TRBV12-3/TRBV12-4; clone_size: NA; cdr3_length: 12
cdr3_nt: TGTGCCAGCAGCCAAGATCTTGGCAGGGCCTACGAGCAGTACTTC; cdr3_aa: CASSQDLGRAYEQYF; j_call: TRBJ2-7; d_call: NA; v_call: TRBV14; clone_size: NA; cdr3_length: 15
cdr3_nt: TGTGCCAGCGGCCAGGGGGTGGGAGGCTACACCTTC; cdr3_aa: CASGQGVGGYTF; j_call: TRBJ1-2; d_call: TRBD1; v_call: TRBV6-5; clone_size: NA; cdr3_length: 12
cdr3_nt: TGTGCCAGCTCACCGCGACAGCTCGGCTATGGCTACACCTTC; cdr3_aa: CASSPRQLGYGYTF; j_call: TRBJ1-2; d_call: NA; v_call: TRBV18; clone_size: NA; cdr3_length: 14
cdr3_nt: TGTGCCAGCAGTTTAATTGGGGGCCAAGCTTTCTTT; cdr3_aa: CASSLIGGQAFF; j_call: TRBJ1-1; d_call: NA; v_call: TRBV12-3/TRBV12-4; clone_size: once; cdr3_length: 12
cdr3_nt: TGTGCCAGCAGCTCTGGACAGGGAATCTACAATGAGCAGTTCTTC; cdr3_aa: CASSSGQGIYNEQFF; j_call: TRBJ2-1; d_call: TRBD1; v_call: TRBV27; clone_size: NA; cdr3_length: 15
cdr3_nt: TGTGCCAGCAGCCCCCGTGGTAGCGGAAACACAGATACGCAGTATTTT; cdr3_aa: CASSPRGSGNTDTQYF; j_call: TRBJ2-3; d_call: NA; v_call: TRBV9; clone_size: few; cdr3_length: 16
cdr3_nt: TGTGCCAGCAGCTCGTCCCCGAACACTGAAGCTTTCTTT; cdr3_aa: CASSSSPNTEAFF; j_call: TRBJ1-1; d_call: NA; v_call: TRBV6-6; clone_size: NA; cdr3_length: 13
cdr3_nt: TGTGCCAGCAGCGTAGAGAGAGGGGAGGACTATGGCTACACCTTC; cdr3_aa: CASSVERGEDYGYTF; j_call: TRBJ1-2; d_call: NA; v_call: TRBV9; clone_size: NA; cdr3_length: 15
cdr3_nt: TGTGCCATCACCAGGGGGAGTGGCACTGAAGCTTTCTTT; cdr3_aa: CAITRGSGTEAFF; j_call: TRBJ1-1; d_call: TRBD1; v_call: TRBV10-3; clone_size: NA; cdr3_length: 13
cdr3_nt: TGTGCCAGTAGTGTCCCAACTAGCGGGGGTTGGGGTGAGCAGTTCTTC; cdr3_aa: CASSVPTSGGWGEQFF; j_call: TRBJ2-1; d_call: TRBD2; v_call: TRBV19; clone_size: NA; cdr3_length: 16
cdr3_nt: TGTGCCAGCAGTTACTTTCTCGCGGGGGGGCCGAATGAGCAGTTCTTC; cdr3_aa: CASSYFLAGGPNEQFF; j_call: TRBJ2-1; d_call: TRBD2; v_call: TRBV6-5; clone_size: NA; cdr3_length: 16
cdr3_nt: TGCAGCGTTGTCCCGGAGGGTGAGCAGTTCTTC; cdr3_aa: CSVVPEGEQFF; j_call: TRBJ2-1; d_call: NA; v_call: TRBV29-1; clone_size: NA; cdr3_length: 11
cdr3_nt: TGTGCCAGCAGCTCTAACCCCAGGGATGGCTACACCTTC; cdr3_aa: CASSSNPRDGYTF; j_call: TRBJ1-2; d_call: NA; v_call: TRBV7-2; clone_size: NA; cdr3_length: 13
cdr3_nt: TGTGCCAGCAGTGAATCCCTATTACAGCCCCAGCATTTT; cdr3_aa: CASSESLLQPQHF; j_call: TRBJ1-5; d_call: NA; v_call: TRBV6-1; clone_size: NA; cdr3_length: 13
cdr3_nt: TGTGCCAGCAGTTATCAAGGAAACACCATATATTTT; cdr3_aa: CASSYQGNTIYF; j_call: TRBJ1-3; d_call: NA; v_call: TRBV6-2/TRBV6-3; clone_size: NA; cdr3_length: 12
cdr3_nt: TGTGCCAGCAGCTTAATGTCTAGCCCGGCGGATGAGCAGTTCTTC; cdr3_aa: CASSLMSSPADEQFF; j_call: TRBJ2-1; d_call: NA; v_call: TRBV7-3; clone_size: few; cdr3_length: 15
cdr3_nt: TGTGCCATCAGTGGGCCCGGACAGGGTAGGACTGAAGCTTTCTTT; cdr3_aa: CAISGPGQGRTEAFF; j_call: TRBJ1-1; d_call: TRBD1; v_call: TRBV10-3; clone_size: NA; cdr3_length: 15
cdr3_nt: TGCGCCAGCAGCCTCGGACGGGATAATCAGCCCCAGCATTTT; cdr3_aa: CASSLGRDNQPQHF; j_call: TRBJ1-5; d_call: NA; v_call: TRBV4-3; clone_size: few; cdr3_length: 14
cdr3_nt: TGTGCCAGCAGGGCAGACTTCGCCGGGGAGCTGTTTTTT; cdr3_aa: CASRADFAGELFF; j_call: TRBJ2-2; d_call: NA; v_call: TRBV7-3; clone_size: NA; cdr3_length: 13
cdr3_nt: TGTGCCAGCATCCCGGGTTCAGGGCCCTATGGCTACACCTTC; cdr3_aa: CASIPGSGPYGYTF; j_call: TRBJ1-2; d_call: NA; v_call: TRBV6-6; clone_size: NA; cdr3_length: 14